The rows below give T cell receptor beta chains drawn from one sample of a study of Ad26.COV2.S vaccination and SARS-CoV-2 variants. TCRdb keeps only in-frame clones here, not all; method: immunoSEQ multiplex PCR. Of 350,000 to 450,000 clones in the sample, more than 75% were seen once. The source material was peripheral blood, sampled in a trial of Ad26.COV2.S vaccine versus placebo. Every receptor here comes from a person aged 18 to 65 who received the Ad26.COV2.S COVID-19 vaccine or a placebo. Both conserved end residues are part of each CDR3. Fields, in order: J gene, V gene, D gene, clone size, CDR3 protein, CDR3 DNA. A D gene is named only where the DNA matches it firmly. Some rows mark clone size as missing; the rest say once, few, many or name a class of expanded clone.

TRBJ2-1	TRBV2	TRBD2	once	CASKPTSGGAGEQFF	TGTGCCAGCAAGCCTACTAGCGGGGGGGCTGGTGAGCAGTTCTTC
TRBJ1-2	TRBV14	NA	NA	CASSLGPRGYTF	TGTGCCAGCAGCCTGGGACCGAGGGGCTACACCTTC
TRBJ1-1	TRBV12-3/TRBV12-4	NA	NA	CASSLLVNTEAFF	TGTGCCAGCAGTTTATTGGTGAACACTGAAGCTTTCTTT
TRBJ2-5	TRBV7-3	NA	NA	CASSSTSRLGETQYF	TGTGCCAGCAGCTCCACTAGTCGTCTCGGAGAGACCCAGTACTTC
TRBJ1-1	TRBV3-1/TRBV3-2	NA	NA	CASSGSDRNTEAFF	TGTGCCAGCAGCGGGTCTGACAGGAACACTGAAGCTTTCTTT
TRBJ1-2	TRBV2	NA	NA	CARTASLEQYGYTF	TGTGCCAGGACAGCCTCACTGGAACAGTATGGCTACACCTTC
TRBJ2-3	TRBV12-3/TRBV12-4	TRBD2	NA	CASSTSGTQYF	TGTGCCAGCAGTACTAGCGGTACGCAGTATTTT
TRBJ1-5	TRBV21-1	NA	NA	CASRHPKIGGPTSYQPQHF	TGTGCCAGCAGGCACCCCAAAATTGGGGGCCCAACATCCTATCAGCCCCAGCATTTT
TRBJ2-1	TRBV7-3	NA	NA	CASSFGPLGSYNEQFF	TGTGCCAGCAGCTTCGGGCCGTTAGGCTCCTACAATGAGCAGTTCTTC
TRBJ2-5	TRBV3-1/TRBV3-2	NA	NA	CASSLIGASLETQYF	TGTGCCAGCAGCCTTATCGGGGCTAGCCTAGAGACCCAGTACTTC
TRBJ1-4	TRBV5-4	TRBD1	NA	CASSTRQGGGLSEKLFF	TGTGCCAGCAGCACCCGACAGGGGGGTGGTTTGAGCGAAAAACTGTTTTTT
TRBJ2-5	TRBV27	NA	NA	CASSLSTGTQETQYF	TGTGCCAGCAGTTTATCGACCGGTACACAAGAGACCCAGTACTTC